The source of this T cell receptor beta chain is a study of somatic mutations in cytotoxic T cells in rheumatoid arthritis. Per the original methods: Patient-derived CD8+ clones with a size above 1% showed rare matches to published virus-specific TCRB sequences. Generated by immunoSEQ multiplex PCR, the TCRdb table keeps only in-frame clones and is missing some. V, J and clone size are those of that table, while D and trimming were read from the DNA. The table has some 16,000 clones, 60% to 80% seen once. Positive selection with magnetic beads achieved the isolation of CD4+ and CD8+ cells, followed by a flow cytometry check of purity. V lost 3 bases and J 5 bases, leaving 11 bases between the germline ends. Germline values: CDR1 SEHNR, CDR2 FQNEAQ (reference sequence). CDR3 length equals 15 residues.

Sequenced: CD8+ T cells sorted from blood. The V call is TRBV7-9, the J call TRBJ1-6; D is uncertain. The TCR was taken from an adult with rheumatoid arthritis. CDR3 sequence (DNA): TGTGCCAGCAGCTTGGAAAGTTTAGATAATTCACCCCTCCACTTT. Encoded protein: CASSLESLDNSPLHF.